The next 20 T cell receptor beta chains were all read from a single sample in a study of blood T cells in healthy people across ages. A sample-barcoded 5' primer and a J-beta primer mix were used in a second PCR of roughly 7 to 11 cycles. Each CDR3 protein is one row after TCRdb ran MiXCR on the 5' RACE reads. This table holds about 830,000 distinct CDR3 sequences, about 62% found once. Sequencing was carried out using blood. These receptors originate from a man aged 30 to 39 in good health.

The genes are TRBV5-1 and TRBJ2-7; D is ambiguous. This CDR3 contains 12 residues. Trimming took 5 bases from V and 2 from J, leaving 8 bases between them. Germline loops: CDR1 SGHRS, CDR2 YFSETQ. The CDR3, as DNA: TGCGCCAGCAGTTCCTCAGCCTACGAGCAGTACTTC. Translation gives CASSSSAYEQYF.

The CDR3 DNA follows: TGTGCCAGCAGCTTCGGGGCCCTGGAGTACGAGCAGTACTTC. Translating it yields CASSFGALEYEQYF. The rearrangement uses TRBV11-2 and TRBJ2-7; D tentatively reads TRBD1 or TRBD2 (5 bases each). V dropped 3 bases and J dropped 4 bases, with 13 bases sitting between them. The CDR3 length is 14 residues. Germline lookup yields CDR1 SGHAT and CDR2 FQNNGV.

The rearrangement joins TRBV6-5 to TRBJ2-1; D is perhaps TRBD1 (5 bases). The end of the DNA fits TRBJ2-7 better, so the J call may be wrong. Germline-derived CDR1 and CDR2 are MNHEY and SVGAGI. The CDR3 spans 15 residues. In nucleotides, the CDR3 is TGTGCCAGCAGTTCATGGACAAACTCCTACAATGAGCAGTACTTC. Residues: CASSSWTNSYNEQYF.

V usage is TRBV9 and J usage is TRBJ1-6; D is unclear. Trimming removed 7 bases from V and 6 bases from J, with 11 bases in between. This CDR3 is built from 13 residues. From germline, CDR1 is SGDLS and CDR2 YYNGEE. This CDR3 reads CASAEEINSPLHF. CDR3 nucleotide sequence: TGTGCCAGCGCCGAAGAGATTAATTCACCCCTCCACTTT.

V gene TRBV6-6 combines with J gene TRBJ2-1; D remains unclear. The CDR3 spans 14 residues. The germline V gene has CDR1 MNHNY and CDR2 SVGAGI (reference sequence). V lost 1 base to trimming and J lost 2 bases, with 6 bases between them. The CDR3 sequence: CASSYLQAYNEQFF. CDR3 sequence (DNA): TGTGCCAGCAGTTACTTACAAGCCTACAATGAGCAGTTCTTC.

There are a few counts of this clonotype. The chain has TRBV7-2 and TRBJ2-5, with unresolved D. Germline CDR1 and CDR2: SGHTA and FQGNSA. The CDR3 is 14 amino acids. The V gene lost 7 bases and the J gene lost 0 bases, with 12 bases spanning the gap. DNA of the CDR3: TGTGCCAGCATCCCGGGCCGCGACCAAGAGACCCAGTACTTC. It encodes CASIPGRDQETQYF.

This clonotype has a handful of counts. The CDR3 loop reads CREDRKQGDIQYF. CDR3 nucleotide sequence: TGCAGGGAGGATAGAAAGCAAGGGGACATTCAGTACTTC. The gene calls are TRBV20-1 and TRBJ2-4; the D gene could be TRBD1 or TRBD2 (5 bases each). CDR1 DFQATT and CDR2 SNEGSKA come from the germline V gene (reference sequence). The CDR3 has 13 residues.

The sample holds many counts of this clonotype. The J gene is TRBJ1-1, the V gene TRBV6-2 or TRBV6-3, with D tentatively TRBD1 (6 bases). Looked up from germline, CDR1 is MNHEY and CDR2 is SVGEGT. Trimming removed 7 bases at V and 5 bases at J, with 14 bases between. This CDR3 is built from 13 residues. CDR3 loop: CASNLQGSTEAFF. In DNA, the CDR3 is TGTGCCAGCAACTTACAGGGCTCGACTGAAGCTTTCTTT.

In its sample, this clonotype was seen once. The chain employs TRBV28 and TRBJ2-1; perhaps TRBD1 as D (6 bases). V was shortened by 6 bases and J by 5 bases, with 17 bases between the two germline ends. The CDR3 consists of 15 residues. In germline, CDR1 is MDHEN, CDR2 SYDVKM. The CDR3 DNA is TGTGCCAGCAGGCCAAAAGGACAGAATAACAATGAGCAGTTCTTC. It encodes CASRPKGQNNNEQFF.

The chain uses TRBV7-2 and TRBJ1-1; 7 bases match TRBD1. V dropped 4 bases and J dropped 0; count of bases not matched to a gene: 8. This CDR3 spans 16 amino acids. Looked up from germline, CDR1 is SGHTA and CDR2 is FQGNSA. DNA for the CDR3: TGTGCCAGCAGCTACAGGGGTGCAGGATTGAACACTGAAGCTTTCTTT. Residues: CASSYRGAGLNTEAFF.

There are a few counts of this clonotype. The chain couples TRBV20-1 to TRBJ2-7; TRBD2 agrees at 10 bases. V shed 5 bases and J 0 bases; nucleotides not matched to a gene: 13. The length of the CDR3 is 17 residues. Germline V gene data show CDR1 as DFQATT and CDR2 as SNEGSKA (reference sequence). This CDR3 is CSARKGKSSGSSYEQYF. CDR3 bases: TGCAGTGCTCGAAAAGGGAAATCTAGCGGGAGCTCCTACGAGCAGTACTTC.

This clonotype was found once. The chain combines TRBV10-1 with TRBJ2-1, with TRBD1 matching 8 bases. V shed 7 bases, J shed 6 bases, and the junction held 5 bases outside the gene matches. The CDR3 has 13 residues. CDR1 WNHNN and CDR2 SYGVQD come from the germline V gene (reference sequence). CDR3 coding DNA: TGCGCCAGCACCACCGACAGGGGCAATGAGCAGTTCTTC. It specifies CASTTDRGNEQFF.

This chain links TRBV20-1 with TRBJ2-3, with D unresolved. This CDR3 has 12 residues. Per germline, CDR1 DFQATT and CDR2 SNEGSKA (reference sequence). V was pared by 4 bases and J by 4 bases, with 9 bases between. Here the CDR3 DNA reads TGCAGTGCTAAGGATGCGGCAGATACGCAGTATTTT. Translation gives CSAKDAADTQYF.

The chain uses TRBV4-2 and TRBJ1-4; a weak D match, TRBD1 (6 bases). Germline V CDR1 and CDR2: LGHNA, YNFKEQ. V was pared by 1 base and J by 6 bases, with 12 bases between. This CDR3 is built from 15 residues. The CDR3 loop is CASSQAAGADEKLFF. The DNA of the CDR3 is TGTGCCAGCAGCCAAGCGGCGGGGGCAGATGAAAAACTGTTTTTT.

V gene TRBV4-3 combines with J gene TRBJ1-1; tentatively, D is TRBD1 (5 bases). Germline values: CDR1 LGHNA, CDR2 YSLEER. CDR3 length equals 13 residues. V lost 3 bases and J 4 bases, leaving 9 bases between the germline ends. This CDR3 reads CASSHKGVTEAFF. CDR3 sequence (DNA): TGCGCCAGCAGCCATAAAGGGGTCACTGAAGCTTTCTTT.

The chain joins TRBV20-1 to TRBJ2-1; TRBD2 aligns across 7 bases. The V gene end was trimmed by 0 bases and the J gene end by 5 bases; junction bases not matched to a gene: 10. The CDR3 is 16 amino acids. Per germline, CDR1 DFQATT and CDR2 SNEGSKA (reference sequence). The CDR3 nucleotides are TGCAGTGCTAGAGATCTGGCGGGAGTGGTCCACAATGAGCAGTTCTTC. It specifies CSARDLAGVVHNEQFF.

V is TRBV2 and J is TRBJ2-1; the match to TRBD2 covers 7 bases. The CDR3 spans 14 residues. With 9 bases clipped from V and 10 bases from J, the junction kept 15 bases outside the gene matches. From germline, CDR1 is SNHLY and CDR2 FYNNEI. Written as DNA, the CDR3 is TGTGCCAGTGGGATAGAGGGAGGGCCCCAAGAGCAGTTCTTC. It is translated as CASGIEGGPQEQFF. Complete variable domain (other parts from reference TRBV2 and TRBJ2-1): EPEVTQTPSHQVTQMGQEVILRCVPISNHLYFYWYRQILGQKVEFLVSFYNNEISEKSEIFDDQFSVERPDGSNFTLKIRSTKLEDSAMYFCASGIEGGPQEQFFGPGTRLTVL.

This clonotype was counted only a few times. This chain connects TRBV3-1 to TRBJ2-1; 8 nucleotides align to TRBD1. Germline CDR1 LGHDT, CDR2 YNNKEL (reference sequence). V dropped 5 bases and J dropped 3; count of bases not matched to a gene: 9. CDR3 length equals 16 residues. The CDR3 DNA sequence: TGTGCCAGCAGCGACCCAGGGGGCGAGGTCTACAATGAGCAGTTCTTC. Its translation is CASSDPGGEVYNEQFF.

V usage is TRBV2 and J usage is TRBJ1-4; D is possibly TRBD1 (6 bases). This CDR3 has 15 amino acids. Germline V gene data show CDR1 as SNHLY and CDR2 as FYNNEI. Trimming took 6 bases from V and 0 from J, leaving 11 bases between them. The CDR3 reads CASSAGAATNEKLFF. DNA for the CDR3: TGTGCCAGCAGCGCAGGGGCTGCAACTAATGAAAAACTGTTTTTT.

The chain uses TRBV6-6 and TRBJ2-7, with TRBD2 as a possible D gene (6 bases). Germline V lookup: CDR1 MNHNY, CDR2 SVGAGI (reference sequence). The CDR3 covers 14 residues. The ends were cut back, 4 bases at V and 2 bases at J, with 12 bases in the middle. CDR3 DNA: TGTGCCAGCAGTTCGGAGTGGGGGGCCTACGAGCAGTACTTC. It encodes CASSSEWGAYEQYF.